Following are 8 T cell receptor beta chains from one sample sequenced in a study of siplizumab effects on memory and regulatory T cells. Some clones are missing from TCRdb's copy, which holds only in-frame ones; the method was immunoSEQ multiplex PCR. This table holds approximately 100,000 clones, roughly 94% found once. Sequenced sample: Tregs sorted from blood. Receptors were obtained from a human donor in good health.

CDR3 residues: CASSVVFGGGMTGELFF. The CDR3 DNA reads as TGTGCCAGCAGCGTCGTTTTTGGCGGGGGAATGACCGGGGAGCTGTTTTTT. The genes are TRBV28 and TRBJ2-2, with TRBD2 matching over 7 bases. The CDR3 extends over 17 amino acids. J was trimmed by 5 bases and V by 6 bases; bases with no gene match: 15. From germline, CDR1 is MDHEN and CDR2 SYDVKM.

The rearrangement joins TRBV5-1 to TRBJ2-2; D remains unclear. The CDR3 is 14 amino acids. The germline V gene has CDR1 SGHRS and CDR2 YFSETQ. V was trimmed by 5 bases and J by 6 bases, leaving 14 bases between them. CDR3 residues: CASRLGDLPGELFF. CDR3 in DNA: TGCGCCAGCAGACTGGGCGACCTTCCCGGGGAGCTGTTTTTT. Looking up the rest from reference TRBV5-1 and TRBJ2-2 gives the full variable domain: KAGVTQTPRYLIKTRGQQVTLSCSPISGHRSVSWYQQTPGQGLQFLFEYFSETQRNKGNFPGRFSGRQFSNSRSEMNVSTLELGDSALYLCASRLGDLPGELFFGEGSRLTVL.

This chain joins TRBV6-5 and TRBJ1-2; D uncertain. The CDR3 runs 12 residues. V was cut by 5 bases and J by 7 bases, with 11 bases left in between. The V gene's germline CDR1 is MNHEY and CDR2 SVGAGI. Here the CDR3 DNA reads TGTGCCAGCAGTACCGACATCGGTGGCTACACCTTC. Protein: CASSTDIGGYTF.

The chain uses TRBV19 and TRBJ2-1, with 11 bases fitting TRBD2. This CDR3 has 15 residues. The germline V gene encodes CDR1 LNHDA and CDR2 SQIVND (reference sequence). With 6 bases clipped from V and 4 bases from J, the junction kept 5 bases outside the gene matches. The CDR3 DNA is TGTGCCAGTAGGCCGGGACTAGCGGCGTACAATGAGCAGTTCTTC. Translation: CASRPGLAAYNEQFF.

The chain links TRBV4-2 to TRBJ2-7; D unresolved. The CDR3 totals 12 residues. The V gene's germline CDR1 is LGHNA and CDR2 YNFKEQ. V lost 1 base, J lost 5 bases, and 6 bases lay in between. The CDR3 nucleotides are TGTGCCAGCAGCCAAGTTTTGAACGAGCAGTACTTC. Amino acid sequence: CASSQVLNEQYF.

The J gene is TRBJ1-6, the V gene TRBV4-1, with a weak D call TRBD1 (5 bases). This CDR3 spans 15 amino acids. CDR1 is MGHRA and CDR2 is YSYEKL in the germline V gene. Trimming pared 3 bases from V and 6 bases from J, leaving 12 bases between. The CDR3 coding sequence is TGCGCCAGCAGCCATCAGTGGCAGGGTAATTCACCCCTCCACTTT. This translates into CASSHQWQGNSPLHF.

The chain uses TRBV7-8 and TRBJ2-1; TRBD2 matches 8 bases. The germline gives CDR1 SGHVS, CDR2 FQNEAQ. The CDR3 totals 18 residues. V was clipped by 5 bases and J by 0 bases; unmatched bases: 12. CDR3 nucleotide sequence: TGTGCCAGCAGCCTACGGGAGGGGGGCCTTGGCTCCTACAATGAGCAGTTCTTC. Its protein is CASSLREGGLGSYNEQFF.

This clone was recorded only once. The chain has TRBV18 and TRBJ2-2; 10 bases fit TRBD1. Germline V CDR1 and CDR2: KGHSH, LQKENI. V shed 10 bases and J 7 bases; nucleotides not matched to a gene: 9. This CDR3 has 14 residues. CDR3 sequence: CATRQGADIGELFF. In DNA form, the CDR3 reads TGTGCCACTCGACAGGGGGCGGATATCGGGGAGCTGTTTTTT.